This T cell receptor beta chain was sequenced for a study of blood T cell repertoires in COVID-19. Study background: PBMCs, B-cell-depleted T cells, or T cells provided the cDNA or gDNA that made up the material.

Each participant's cohort was designated according to participant-reported clinical history. Two negative PCRs, clearance, or symptom resolution had been documented for recovered Cohort 3 donors. The CDR3 has 15 amino acids. The V and J ends lost 6 bases and 0 bases, in that order; junction bases with no gene match: 4. CDR1 and CDR2 from the germline V gene are MNHEY and SVGAGI. How the authors handled the data: Cell counts per sample came from amplifying reference gene primers. Clones were sequenced by immunoSEQ multiplex PCR, and TCRdb holds only the in-frame ones, with some missing. The V and J calls and clone size were taken over from that table, and D and trimming were inferred from the DNA. The sample lists over 200,000 clones, about 85% occurring once.

The sequence was obtained from a young man who had recovered from COVID-19. Specimen: PBMCs or T cells enriched from blood (not recorded which). This chain connects TRBV6-5 to TRBJ1-5, with 8 positions matching TRBD1. The CDR3: CASRGQAFSNQPQHF. CDR3 nucleotides: TGTGCCAGCAGGGGACAGGCCTTTAGCAATCAGCCCCAGCATTTT.